These 12 T cell receptor beta chains were sequenced from one sample in a study of blood T cell repertoires in COVID-19. Sequenced by immunoSEQ multiplex PCR; TCRdb stores in-frame clones only, minus some. The table has 100,000 to 150,000 clones, more than 75% seen once. Material for sequencing was peripheral blood. These receptors were taken from a human donor in a cohort sampled during active COVID-19.

The rearrangement uses TRBV29-1 and TRBJ2-7; 9 positions match TRBD1. After removal of 5 bases from V and 6 bases from J, the junction contained 5 bases not matched to a gene. This CDR3 comprises 12 residues. In germline, CDR1 is SQVTM, CDR2 ANQGSEA. The CDR3 here is CSVTGGQFEQYF. CDR3 DNA sequence: TGCAGCGTTACAGGGGGCCAGTTCGAGCAGTACTTC.

This clone is a singleton in its sample. The V gene is TRBV11-3, the J gene TRBJ2-3, with 7 bases lining up with TRBD2. V shed 1 base, J shed 11 bases, and the junction held 18 bases outside the gene matches. Per the germline V gene, CDR1 is SGHNT and CDR2 is YENEEA. The CDR3 length is 17 residues. CDR3 protein: CASSLGGERGLRSRQYF. CDR3 nucleotide sequence: TGTGCCAGCAGCTTAGGCGGGGAGCGGGGACTCCGTTCGAGGCAGTATTTT.

The V and J genes are TRBV6-4 and TRBJ2-7, with TRBD2 identical over 9 bases. Trimming took 2 bases from V and 5 from J; bases not matched to a gene: 10. CDR3 length: 16 residues. Germline CDR1 reads MRHNA; CDR2 reads SNTAGT. The chain's CDR3 is CASSDPGTSGRDEQYF. CDR3 in DNA: TGTGCCAGCAGTGACCCCGGCACTAGCGGGCGTGACGAGCAGTACTTC.

The chain is built from TRBV3-1 (or the pseudogene TRBV3-2) and TRBJ2-5; possible D gene TRBD2, 6 bases. V was shortened by 4 bases and J by 4 bases, with 16 bases between the two germline ends. From germline, CDR1 is LGHDT and CDR2 YNNKEL (reference sequence). CDR3 length: 15 residues. DNA for the CDR3: TGTGCCAGCAGCCTACCCGGGACTTCTCTAGAGACCCAGTACTTC. Translating gives CASSLPGTSLETQYF.

The gene calls are TRBV5-8 and TRBJ2-7; D perhaps matches TRBD1 (5 bases). Germline lookup yields CDR1 SGHTS and CDR2 YDEGEE. The CDR3 is 13 residues long. Trimming left V 1 base short and J 7 bases short, with 12 bases between. CDR3: CASSLFAGWEQYF. The CDR3 bases are TGTGCCAGCAGCTTGTTTGCAGGGTGGGAGCAGTACTTC.

The chain recombines TRBV5-6 with TRBJ2-6; D might be TRBD2 (5 bases). The CDR3 totals 17 residues. Germline CDR1 SGHDT, CDR2 YYEEEE. The ends were cut back, 0 bases at V and 4 bases at J, with 14 bases in the middle. CDR3 coding DNA: TGTGCCAGCAGCTTGGGGGCGGGTCTTGAGGGGGCCAACGTCCTGACTTTC. Translating gives CASSLGAGLEGANVLTF.

The chain joins TRBV28 to TRBJ2-1; 7 bases fit TRBD2. CDR1 is MDHEN, CDR2 SYDVKM, per germline. The CDR3 spans 15 residues. The trim removed 5 bases at V and 6 bases at J, leaving 10 bases unmatched. The CDR3: CASSPRLARRNEQFF. The CDR3 region has the DNA TGTGCCAGCAGTCCCAGACTAGCTCGGCGCAATGAGCAGTTCTTC.

The chain is built from TRBV4-1 and TRBJ1-2, with 7 bases that match TRBD1. Per the germline V gene, CDR1 is MGHRA and CDR2 is YSYEKL. The CDR3 loop spans 17 amino acids. With V trimmed by 3 bases and J by 1 base, 11 bases remained unmatched. CDR3 DNA sequence: TGCGCCAGCAGCCAGCCTCAGGGGGGTGGCAGTAACTATGGCTACACCTTC. Residues: CASSQPQGGGSNYGYTF.

The chain employs TRBV4-2 and TRBJ1-1; D is uncertain. Trimming left V 0 bases short and J 7 bases short, with 9 bases between. This CDR3 is built from 13 residues. Germline CDR1 LGHNA, CDR2 YNFKEQ. The CDR3 spells CASSQERSGEAFF. CDR3 nucleotides: TGTGCCAGCAGCCAAGAGCGGTCGGGTGAAGCTTTCTTT.

The genes are TRBV2 and TRBJ1-6; possible D gene TRBD1, 6 bases. The germline V and J ends were trimmed by 1 base and 10 bases, with 11 bases remaining between them. There are 14 residues in the CDR3. Germline CDR1 reads SNHLY; CDR2 reads FYNNEI. The CDR3 DNA reads as TGTGCCAGCAGTGAAGAGGGGGACATGTCACCCCTCCACTTT. Translated, it gives CASSEEGDMSPLHF.

This clone showed up just once. The chain couples TRBV5-6 to TRBJ2-1, with 10 bases aligning to TRBD2. Germline CDR1 is SGHDT and CDR2 is YYEEEE. V shed 4 bases, J shed 9 bases, and the junction held 13 bases outside the gene matches. The CDR3 loop spans 16 amino acids. CDR3 DNA sequence: TGTGCCAGCAGCCGCCGGTGGCTAGCGGGAGTGGGTGAGCAGTTCTTC. Translation: CASSRRWLAGVGEQFF.

To note about this clone: Other DNA sequences within the sample encode an identical CDR3. This chain links TRBV14 with TRBJ2-7, with TRBD1 identical over 8 bases. This CDR3 comprises 14 residues. J gave up 3 bases and V 1 base, and 2 bases lay outside the gene matches. Per germline, CDR1 SGHDN and CDR2 FVKESK. For the CDR3, the DNA is TGTGCCAGCAGCCAAGGCAGGGGGCTCTACGAGCAGTACTTC. Its protein is CASSQGRGLYEQYF.